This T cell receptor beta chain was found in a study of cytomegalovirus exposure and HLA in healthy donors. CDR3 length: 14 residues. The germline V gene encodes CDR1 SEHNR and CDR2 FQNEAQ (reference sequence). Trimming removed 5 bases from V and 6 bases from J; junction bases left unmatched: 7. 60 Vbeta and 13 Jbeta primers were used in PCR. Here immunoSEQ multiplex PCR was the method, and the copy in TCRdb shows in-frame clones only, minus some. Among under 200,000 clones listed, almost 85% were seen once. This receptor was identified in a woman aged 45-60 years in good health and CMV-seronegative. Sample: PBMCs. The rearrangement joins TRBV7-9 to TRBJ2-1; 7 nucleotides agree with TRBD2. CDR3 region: CASSIGTTPNEQFF. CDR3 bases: TGTGCCAGCAGCATCGGGACTACCCCCAATGAGCAGTTCTTC.